These T cell receptor beta chains were read from a single sample in a study of beta chain features in type 1 diabetes. Data came from immunoSEQ multiplex PCR; TCRdb stores just in-frame clones and leaves some out. The table lists hundreds of thousands of clones, roughly an eighth of them singletons, with around 0.03% in the top ten. Sequencing was performed on naive CD4+ T cells from blood. These TCRs come from a woman between 40 and 50 years old in good health. Each CDR3 is given without its conserved first and last residue. Rows may omit the clone size; those that give it use once, few, many or a size class.

size: few
V: TRBV18
CDR3: ASSPTGIQETQY

size: -
V: TRBV29-1
CDR3: SVEDQSTGELF

size: few
V: TRBV6-5
CDR3: ASSYRLGTETQY

size: -
V: TRBV2
CDR3: ASSGGLNTDTQY

size: -
V: TRBV6-5
CDR3: ASILAGTDTQY

size: few
V: TRBV5-1
CDR3: ASSLDGSENTEAF

size: few
V: TRBV7-2
CDR3: ASSLRGLISDTQY

size: -
V: TRBV19
CDR3: ASSTSPRQNQPQH

size: few
V: TRBV9
CDR3: ASSEGLAGGTKETQY

size: many
V: TRBV18
CDR3: ASSPPTGTEAF

size: -
V: TRBV6-5
CDR3: ASNFKNYGYT

size: once
V: TRBV18
CDR3: ASSQGQGDNSPLY

size: -
V: TRBV7-9
CDR3: ASSLDSSLAKNIQY

size: -
V: TRBV6-1
CDR3: ASSGTGGIGNQPQH

size: few
V: TRBV5-4
CDR3: ASSLDRSRAEQY

size: few
V: TRBV7-9
CDR3: ASSRALGGGSEKLF

size: few
V: TRBV4-3
CDR3: ASSQGQNNSPLH

size: many
V: TRBV23-1
CDR3: ASSHTHRDAEQF

size: -
V: TRBV6-1
CDR3: ASNTDRRQPQH

size: -
V: TRBV6-5
CDR3: ASSYSAGPIVETQY

size: -
V: TRBV5-1
CDR3: ASSMGQGSYEQY

size: -
V: TRBV4-2
CDR3: ASRLYRGRTDTQY

size: few
V: TRBV7-6
CDR3: ASSSNRGLAGGLYNEQF

size: -
V: TRBV7-7
CDR3: ASSSGGTDTQY

size: -
V: TRBV6-5
CDR3: ASSRDGQFYEQY

size: -
V: TRBV29-1
CDR3: SVERTGGYEQY

size: -
V: TRBV19
CDR3: ASRTFVLPEGYT

size: -
V: TRBV2
CDR3: ASSDRGWTGELF

size: few
V: TRBV7-2
CDR3: ASSIPGQYGNTIY

size: -
V: TRBV18
CDR3: ASSRTGGLNQPQH

size: few
V: TRBV7-2
CDR3: ASSPRQGARGTEQY

size: -
V: TRBV5-1
CDR3: ASSLEAGGMDQPQH

size: few
V: TRBV10-3
CDR3: AISTEPHTQY

size: few
V: TRBV29-1
CDR3: SVRTTGINQPQH

size: few
V: TRBV5-4
CDR3: ASSPNRDGYT

size: few
V: TRBV14
CDR3: ASSQGRPGGRRYNEQF

size: few
V: TRBV7-6
CDR3: ASSRGTLFRDSGYGYT

size: -
V: TRBV19
CDR3: ASRRDRGSGNTIY

size: -
V: TRBV9
CDR3: ASSVEQARNTGELF

size: few
V: TRBV10-3
CDR3: AISDRDNPFNTGELF